A single sample is the source of the 18 T cell receptor beta chains below, sequenced in a study of cytomegalovirus exposure and HLA in healthy donors. 60 Vbeta and 13 Jbeta primers were used in PCR. The method was immunoSEQ multiplex PCR; TCRdb's version includes in-frame clones alone and lacks a portion of them. The data hold some 180,000 clones, with roughly a tenth observed a single time. The sequencing input was PBMCs. The receptor source for this set is a woman in her 30s in good health and CMV-seropositive.

This clone was recorded a few times. The genes are TRBV5-8 and TRBJ2-1; 8 nucleotides match TRBD1. CDR1 and CDR2 from the germline V gene are SGHTS and YDEGEE. Germline trimming cut 3 bases from V and 4 bases from J; bases unmatched to any gene: 3. This CDR3 is built from 14 residues. The CDR3 loop is CASSSRGRYNEQFF. CDR3 coding DNA: TGTGCCAGCAGCTCCAGGGGGCGGTACAATGAGCAGTTCTTC.

The chain combines TRBV27 with TRBJ2-5; D might be TRBD2 (5 bases). Per germline, CDR1 MNHEY and CDR2 SMNVEV (reference sequence). CDR3 size: 14 residues. The V gene lost 3 bases and the J gene lost 3 bases, with 11 bases spanning the gap. The CDR3 DNA reads TGTGCCAGCAGTTTGGTTGGGAGCAAAGAGACCCAGTACTTC. This translates into CASSLVGSKETQYF.

The chain recombines TRBV27 with TRBJ2-7, with 8 bases identical to TRBD1. Germline V gene data show CDR1 as MNHEY and CDR2 as SMNVEV (reference sequence). J gave up 6 bases and V 8 bases, and 15 bases lay outside the gene matches. This CDR3 has 15 amino acids. The CDR3: CASRHTGTGDREQYF. As DNA, the CDR3 is TGTGCCAGCCGACACACCGGGACAGGTGACCGCGAGCAGTACTTC.

This clone was seen a handful of times. V is TRBV19 and J is TRBJ2-5, with a weak D call TRBD2 (5 bases). Deletions cut 6 bases from V and 4 bases from J, with 12 bases between. CDR3 length: 13 amino acids. Germline CDR1 reads LNHDA; CDR2 reads SQIVND (reference sequence). CDR3 coding DNA: TGTGCCAGTAGGGACCTAGGGAGAGAGACCCAGTACTTC. As protein: CASRDLGRETQYF.

This clone was seen a handful of times. The chain links TRBV6-1 to TRBJ2-3; a possible D gene is TRBD2 (6 bases). The V and J ends lost 1 base and 4 bases respectively, with 12 bases between them. CDR1 is MNHNS, CDR2 SASEGT, per germline. CDR3 length: 15 amino acids. The CDR3 spells CASSEVPGEADTQYF. The CDR3 DNA follows: TGTGCCAGCAGTGAAGTCCCGGGAGAGGCAGATACGCAGTATTTT.

The chain carries TRBV6-6 and TRBJ1-3; unclear D gene. Trimming removed 2 bases from V and 1 base from J, with 6 bases in between. Germline values: CDR1 MNHNY, CDR2 SVGAGI (reference sequence). This CDR3 contains 14 residues. The CDR3 nucleotides are TGTGCCAGCAGTTACACACGATCTGGAAACACCATATATTTT. It encodes CASSYTRSGNTIYF.

This clone occurred a few times. The chain has TRBV2 and TRBJ1-5, with D unresolved. The CDR3 spans 15 residues. The V end was cut by 1 base, the J end by 2 bases, with 9 bases between. Germline V gene lookup returns CDR1 SNHLY and CDR2 FYNNEI. The CDR3 sequence is CASSEGGFGNQPQHF. As DNA, the CDR3 is TGTGCCAGCAGTGAAGGAGGGTTTGGCAATCAGCCCCAGCATTTT.

A note on this clone: Mismatch with germline at one junction end may stem from a read error. The chain has TRBV25-1 and TRBJ1-3, with 8 bases that match TRBD1. Germline-derived CDR1 and CDR2 are MGHDK and SYGVNS. CDR3 length: 15 residues. The CDR3 coding sequence is TGTGCCAGCAGTGACGCAGGGGGCTTTGGAGACACCATATATTTT. Protein product: CASSDAGGFGDTIYF.

The sample holds a few counts of this clone. This chain uses TRBV27 with TRBJ2-7; 7 bases are a match to TRBD1. The CDR3 totals 15 residues. Unmatched junction bases numbered 9, after V lost 4 bases and J lost 3 bases. Germline CDR1 is MNHEY and CDR2 is SMNVEV (reference sequence). CDR3 residues: CASSSNPGQLYEQYF. The CDR3 coding sequence is TGTGCCAGCAGTTCGAATCCGGGACAGCTCTACGAGCAGTACTTC.

In this sample, this clone turned up a few times. This chain connects TRBV9 to TRBJ2-2; tentative D call: TRBD2 (5 bases). Trimming removed 7 bases from V and 4 bases from J, with 14 bases in between. CDR1 and CDR2 (germline): SGDLS, YYNGEE. The CDR3 runs 14 residues. The CDR3 loop is CASSRAASTGELFF. DNA of the CDR3: TGTGCCAGCTCGAGGGCAGCTAGCACCGGGGAGCTGTTTTTT.

This clone occurred a few times. Because the CDR3's place on the DNA is in doubt, the DNA is left out and the CDR3 is given as listed by TCRdb. The chain has TRBV27 and TRBJ2-1; no check of the table's D call, TRBD1, against the DNA was made. The CDR3 region is 16 residues in length, termini included. CDR1 is MNHEY and CDR2 is SMNVEV in the germline V gene (reference sequence). CDR3 sequence reads: CASSSSTMDSYNEQFF.

The chain links TRBV4-2 to TRBJ2-7, with TRBD2 matching over 9 bases. After removal of 0 bases from V and 2 bases from J, the junction contained 5 bases not matched to a gene. Germline V gene data show CDR1 as LGHNA and CDR2 as YNFKEQ. The CDR3 is 16 amino acids. The CDR3 nucleotides are TGTGCCAGCAGCCAAGAGAGGAGACTAGCGGCCTACGAGCAGTACTTC. As protein: CASSQERRLAAYEQYF.

This clone was counted a few times. The rearrangement uses TRBV6-5 and TRBJ2-3; D not certain. This CDR3 has 14 amino acids. Germline V gene lookup returns CDR1 MNHEY and CDR2 SVGAGI. V gave up 2 bases and J gave up 2 bases, with 8 bases separating them. CDR3: CASSYRSYTDTQYF. CDR3 nucleotide sequence: TGTGCCAGCAGTTACCGGAGCTACACAGATACGCAGTATTTT.

Only a few counts were recorded for this clone. This sequence joins TRBV12-5 and TRBJ1-1, with 8 bases matching TRBD1. The junction had 2 bases not matched to a gene; V was cut back by 3 bases and J by 5 bases. The germline CDR1 and CDR2 sequences are LGHNT and FRNRAP. CDR3 size: 13 residues. The CDR3: CASGLQGGTEAFF. CDR3 in DNA: TGTGCTAGTGGTTTACAGGGGGGAACTGAAGCTTTCTTT.

In its sample, this clone was seen a few times. This chain joins TRBV11-2 and TRBJ2-7; no reliable D call. V lost 1 base, J lost 0 bases, and 13 bases lay in between. Germline lookup yields CDR1 SGHAT and CDR2 FQNNGV. This CDR3 region has 16 residues. CDR3: CASSLVYSPSSYEQYF. CDR3 nucleotide sequence: TGTGCCAGCAGCTTAGTCTACTCCCCGAGCTCCTACGAGCAGTACTTC.

This clone was counted a few times. The chain joins TRBV7-9 to TRBJ2-4; 8 bases align to TRBD2. V lost 7 bases and J lost 0; bases outside the gene matches: 11. This CDR3 contains 17 residues. Per germline, CDR1 SEHNR and CDR2 FQNEAQ (reference sequence). This CDR3 is CASTNGLAGLAKNIQYF. The DNA for the CDR3 is TGTGCCAGCACCAACGGACTAGCCGGATTAGCCAAAAACATTCAGTACTTC.

Only a few counts were recorded for this clone. The V gene is TRBV27, the J gene TRBJ2-1; 9 nucleotides line up with TRBD2. CDR1 is MNHEY, CDR2 SMNVEV, per germline (reference sequence). The CDR3 is 15 amino acids. The J segment lost 5 bases and the V segment lost 5 bases, leaving 7 bases of the junction unmatched. CDR3 protein: CASSTRTSEDNEQFF. In nucleotides, the CDR3 is TGTGCCAGCAGTACACGGACTAGCGAAGACAATGAGCAGTTCTTC.

The chain has TRBV18 and TRBJ2-5; D possibly corresponds to TRBD1 (6 bases). V was clipped by 4 bases and J by 4 bases, with 16 bases between them. Germline V lookup: CDR1 KGHSH, CDR2 LQKENI. The CDR3 consists of 15 residues. The CDR3 region has the DNA TGTGCCAGCTCACTCCGGACAGCGACTGCAGAGACCCAGTACTTC. Its protein is CASSLRTATAETQYF.